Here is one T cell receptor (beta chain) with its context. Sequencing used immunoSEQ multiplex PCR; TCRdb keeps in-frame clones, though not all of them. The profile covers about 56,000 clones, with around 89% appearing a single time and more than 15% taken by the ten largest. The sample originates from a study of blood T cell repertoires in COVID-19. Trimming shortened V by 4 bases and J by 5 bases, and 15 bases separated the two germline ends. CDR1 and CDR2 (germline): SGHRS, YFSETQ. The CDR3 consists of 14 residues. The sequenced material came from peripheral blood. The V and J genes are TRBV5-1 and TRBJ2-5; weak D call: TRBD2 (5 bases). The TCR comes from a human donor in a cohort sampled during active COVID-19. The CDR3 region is CASSLTRAGETQYF. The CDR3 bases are TGCGCCAGCAGCCTGACCCGGGCGGGTGAGACCCAGTACTTC.